This entry describes one T cell receptor beta chain. Its antigen is unknown. This specimen comes from a study of cytomegalovirus exposure and HLA in healthy donors. Study-level results: Testing in vitro showed a few CMV-associated chains specific for CMV antigens. The study flagged around 150 TCR beta chains as cytomegalovirus-associated.

The CDR3 totals 12 residues. V lost 5 bases and J 3 bases, leaving 8 bases between the germline ends. Germline loops: CDR1 SGHTA, CDR2 FQGNSA. Libraries were prepared by immunoSEQ multiplex PCR; TCRdb keeps only in-frame clonotypes and omits some of them. The sample holds more than 75,000 clones, more than 85% seen once. These donors were members of the 120-subject validation cohort, a group separate from the roughly 670-subject first cohort. The origin of this receptor is a man between 18 and 29 years old in good health and CMV-seronegative. Sample: PBMCs. The rearrangement joins TRBV7-2 to TRBJ2-7; no clear D gene. The CDR3 is CASSKAGYEQYF. In DNA, the CDR3 is TGTGCCAGCAGCAAAGCCGGCTACGAGCAGTACTTC.